These 25 T cell receptor beta chains were all obtained from the same sample, sequenced in a study of blood T cell repertoires in COVID-19. Sequencing was performed with immunoSEQ multiplex PCR; in TCRdb, only in-frame clones are kept and a portion is missing. The sample contains 200,000 to 250,000 clones, roughly 86% of which appear only once. The sequenced sample consisted of peripheral blood. The receptor source for this set is a woman aged 40 to 49 with acute or convalescent COVID-19.

The rearrangement uses TRBV7-9 and TRBJ2-1, with 7 bases that match TRBD2. CDR3 size: 16 residues. Germline CDR1 and CDR2: SEHNR and FQNEAQ (reference sequence). After removal of 2 bases from V and 4 bases from J, the junction contained 8 bases not matched to a gene. CDR3 loop: CASSLWEGPPYNEQFF. The CDR3 region has the DNA TGTGCCAGCAGCTTATGGGAGGGCCCACCGTACAATGAGCAGTTCTTC.

This rearrangement joins TRBV5-4 to TRBJ1-2, with D possibly matching TRBD1 (6 bases). The germline V gene encodes CDR1 SGHNT and CDR2 YYREEE (reference sequence). The CDR3 contains 13 residues. Between the trimmed V and J ends, which lost 0 bases and 4 bases, there was a span of 7 bases. The CDR3 reads CASSLAGVYGYTF. The CDR3 coding sequence is TGTGCCAGCAGCTTGGCAGGGGTCTATGGCTACACCTTC.

The CDR3 is CAESGAGGYEQYF. The CDR3, as DNA: TGTGCGGAAAGTGGGGCAGGGGGGTACGAGCAGTACTTC. The rearrangement joins TRBV2 to TRBJ2-7; a weak D match, TRBD1 (7 bases). CDR1 and CDR2 from the germline V gene are SNHLY and FYNNEI. This CDR3 spans 13 amino acids.

V is TRBV7-8 and J is TRBJ1-3; 8 nucleotides line up with TRBD1. J gave up 1 base and V 5 bases, and 7 bases lay outside the gene matches. The CDR3 extends over 16 amino acids. Per the germline V gene, CDR1 is SGHVS and CDR2 is FQNEAQ. The DNA for the CDR3 is TGTGCCAGCAGCAAAGGACAGGGTAGTTCTGGAAACACCATATATTTT. Translated, it gives CASSKGQGSSGNTIYF.

The rearrangement joins TRBV4-3 to TRBJ2-1, with 7 positions matching TRBD2. This CDR3 is built from 15 residues. Germline V CDR1 and CDR2: LGHNA, YSLEER. V dropped 4 bases and J dropped 7; count of bases not matched to a gene: 10. The CDR3 region has the DNA TGCGCCAGCAGCCCCCAGGAGCGGGAACGGAATGAGCAGTTCTTC. Translating gives CASSPQERERNEQFF.

The rearrangement joins TRBV11-1 to TRBJ2-7, with TRBD2 matching over 7 bases. Germline CDR1 reads SGHAT; CDR2 reads FQDESV (reference sequence). The CDR3 spans 15 residues. V shed 2 bases and J 2 bases; nucleotides not matched to a gene: 6. The CDR3 DNA is TGTGCCAGCAGCTTAATCCGCGGGAGAGCCTACGAGCAGTACTTC. Translated, it gives CASSLIRGRAYEQYF.

The genes are TRBV5-1 and TRBJ1-1; TRBD1 aligns across 10 bases. J gave up 7 bases and V 3 bases, and 9 bases lay outside the gene matches. The CDR3 runs 15 residues. CDR1 SGHRS and CDR2 YFSETQ come from the germline V gene. The DNA for the CDR3 is TGCGCCAGCAGCTACCGACAGGGGGCAGGAATTGAAGCTTTCTTT. Protein sequence: CASSYRQGAGIEAFF.

The rearrangement joins TRBV2 to TRBJ1-5; D is unclear. The V end was cut by 4 bases, the J end by 0 bases, with 10 bases between. Germline V CDR1 and CDR2: SNHLY, FYNNEI. There are 15 residues in the CDR3. The CDR3 sequence: CASSASISSNQPQHF. CDR3 sequence (DNA): TGTGCCAGCAGTGCAAGCATATCTAGCAATCAGCCCCAGCATTTT.

The V call is TRBV24-1, the J call TRBJ2-5, with 11 bases lining up with TRBD1. Germline-derived CDR1 and CDR2 are KGHDR and SFDVKD. Trimming removed 9 bases from V and 4 bases from J; junction bases left unmatched: 3. The CDR3 spans 13 residues. CDR3 sequence: CATRDRGRETQYF. In DNA form, the CDR3 reads TGTGCCACCCGGGACAGGGGGAGAGAGACCCAGTACTTC.

In the case of this clone: Other DNA sequences in this specimen translate into the identical CDR3. This rearrangement joins TRBV30 to TRBJ2-5; TRBD2 matches 13 bases. Germline trimming cut 2 bases from V and 4 bases from J; bases unmatched to any gene: 1. The CDR3 extends over 14 amino acids. Germline CDR1 and CDR2: GTSNPN and SVGIG (reference sequence). Here the CDR3 DNA reads TGTGCCTGGAGTCGACTAGCGGGAGGAGAGACCCAGTACTTC. It encodes CAWSRLAGGETQYF.

This clone occurred many times. CDR3 amino acids: CASSLKQGTYEQYF. DNA of the CDR3: TGCGCCAGCAGCTTAAAACAGGGAACCTACGAGCAGTACTTC. The chain uses TRBV5-1 and TRBJ2-7, with a tentative D call TRBD1 (6 bases). V was pared by 2 bases and J by 2 bases, with 11 bases between. The CDR3 runs 14 residues. CDR1 and CDR2 from the germline V gene are SGHRS and YFSETQ.

The rearrangement links TRBV29-1 to TRBJ2-1; 8 bases are shared with TRBD2. V lost 4 bases to trimming and J lost 6 bases; unmatched junction nucleotides: 5. This CDR3 comprises 13 residues. CDR1 and CDR2 from the germline V gene are SQVTM and ANQGSEA. CDR3 amino acids: CSVAGGAVNEQFF. CDR3 in DNA: TGCAGCGTTGCGGGGGGGGCGGTCAATGAGCAGTTCTTC.

The chain is built from TRBV7-2 and TRBJ1-3, with D unresolved. CDR1 and CDR2 (germline): SGHTA, FQGNSA. This CDR3 comprises 13 residues. V was clipped by 0 bases and J by 4 bases, with 4 bases between them. The CDR3 DNA follows: TGTGCCAGCAGCTTAGCTCTCGGAAACACCATATATTTT. Translating it yields CASSLALGNTIYF.

V gene TRBV19 combines with J gene TRBJ1-2, with 7 positions matching TRBD1. The CDR3 spans 16 residues. Germline V gene data show CDR1 as LNHDA and CDR2 as SQIVND (reference sequence). Losses at the gene ends were 3 bases for V and 3 bases for J; bases not matched to a gene: 10. CDR3 nucleotide sequence: TGTGCCAGTAGTATCCCTGCAGGGGGGCCTGACTATGGCTACACCTTC. Translated: CASSIPAGGPDYGYTF.

The CDR3 DNA reads TGTGCCAGCTCACCTCCTCGCGGGGGGCCAGACACCGGGGAGCTGTTTTTT. Amino acid sequence: CASSPPRGGPDTGELFF. The V and J genes are TRBV18 and TRBJ2-2, with 8 bases identical to TRBD2. Germline V gene lookup returns CDR1 KGHSH and CDR2 LQKENI. The trim removed 3 bases at V and 3 bases at J, leaving 9 bases unmatched. This CDR3 has 17 amino acids.

The chain is built from TRBV4-1 and TRBJ2-3; 7 nucleotides agree with TRBD2. CDR3 length: 19 amino acids. The V segment lost 1 base and the J segment 1 base; nucleotides outside the gene matches: 14. Germline CDR1 MGHRA, CDR2 YSYEKL. CDR3 bases: TGCGCCAGCAGCCAAGTTAAGCGGGGTGGATCCGTCGGCACAGATACGCAGTATTTT. This sequence encodes CASSQVKRGGSVGTDTQYF.

The V and J genes are TRBV7-9 and TRBJ2-7; perhaps TRBD1 as D (5 bases). Per germline, CDR1 SEHNR and CDR2 FQNEAQ (reference sequence). V was shortened by 2 bases and J by 5 bases, with 13 bases between the two germline ends. The CDR3 contains 14 residues. For the CDR3, the DNA is TGTGCCAGCAGCTTAAGAAGGGGCAGGGACGAGCAGTACTTC. It yields the protein CASSLRRGRDEQYF. The full variable domain, its missing parts supplied by reference TRBV7-9 and TRBJ2-7, is DTGVSQNPRHKITKRGQNVTFRCDPISEHNRLYWYRQTLGQGPEFLTYFQNEAQLEKSRLLSDRFSAERPKGSFSTLEIQRTEQGDSAMYLCASSLRRGRDEQYFGPGTRLTVT.

This chain connects TRBV5-1 to TRBJ2-1; the match to TRBD2 covers 9 bases. Germline V gene lookup returns CDR1 SGHRS and CDR2 YFSETQ. This CDR3 has 17 amino acids. J lost 5 bases, V lost 0 bases, and 9 bases had no gene match. CDR3: CASSLGGASGDHNEQFF. CDR3 nucleotide sequence: TGCGCCAGCAGCTTGGGAGGCGCTAGCGGGGACCACAATGAGCAGTTCTTC.

Of note for this clone: The sample carries other DNA sequences with the same CDR3. The V and J genes are TRBV5-6 and TRBJ2-3; 8 bases align to TRBD1. Germline CDR1 is SGHDT and CDR2 is YYEEEE. V lost 0 bases to trimming and J lost 3 bases; unmatched junction nucleotides: 3. The CDR3 is made up of 15 amino acids. DNA for the CDR3: TGTGCCAGCAGCTTGGCCGGGGACAGGACAGATACGCAGTATTTT. Encoded protein: CASSLAGDRTDTQYF.

The V gene is TRBV5-6, the J gene TRBJ1-2; maybe TRBD1 (5 bases). Germline lookup yields CDR1 SGHDT and CDR2 YYEEEE. This CDR3 has 13 residues. Trimming stripped 0 bases from V and 7 bases from J, with 10 bases between. As DNA, the CDR3 is TGTGCCAGCAGCTTGGATGCGGGACGTGGCTACACCTTC. Translation gives CASSLDAGRGYTF.

This chain joins TRBV6-5 and TRBJ2-1; 7 bases line up with TRBD1. This CDR3 has 14 amino acids. Germline values: CDR1 MNHEY, CDR2 SVGAGI. The junction had 8 bases not matched to a gene; V was cut back by 8 bases and J by 4 bases. The CDR3, as DNA: TGTGCCAGCCGCCGGGACAGATCTTACAATGAGCAGTTCTTC. Its translation: CASRRDRSYNEQFF.

The rearrangement links TRBV4-1 to TRBJ1-2, with 8 positions matching TRBD1. This CDR3 spans 16 amino acids. Germline assignment: CDR1 MGHRA and CDR2 YSYEKL. V was pared by 4 bases and J by 6 bases, with 13 bases of the junction left unmatched. The DNA for the CDR3 is TGCGCCAGCAGCCTCTACCAGGACAGGGTAGGACATGGCTACACCTTC. Its translation: CASSLYQDRVGHGYTF.

This chain connects TRBV5-1 to TRBJ1-5, with 10 nucleotides matching TRBD1. Germline assignment: CDR1 SGHRS and CDR2 YFSETQ. Germline trimming cut 4 bases from V and 7 bases from J; bases unmatched to any gene: 2. The CDR3 loop spans 13 amino acids. The CDR3: CASSPGQGQPQHF. CDR3 DNA sequence: TGCGCCAGCAGCCCGGGACAGGGGCAGCCCCAGCATTTT. Filled out from reference TRBV5-1 and TRBJ1-5, the complete variable domain reads KAGVTQTPRYLIKTRGQQVTLSCSPISGHRSVSWYQQTPGQGLQFLFEYFSETQRNKGNFPGRFSGRQFSNSRSEMNVSTLELGDSALYLCASSPGQGQPQHFGDGTRLSIL.

The chain recombines TRBV4-2 with TRBJ1-2; tentatively, D is TRBD1 (6 bases). V lost 1 base, J lost 7 bases, and 16 bases lay in between. This CDR3 is 15 amino acids long. From germline, CDR1 is LGHNA and CDR2 YNFKEQ. CDR3 amino acids: CASSQGGGPRFGYTF. The CDR3 DNA reads as TGTGCCAGCAGCCAAGGAGGGGGTCCGCGCTTTGGCTACACCTTC.

The chain has TRBV21-1 and TRBJ2-7; TRBD1 reflects the table's D call only, with no check against the DNA. TRBV21-1 is classified as a pseudogene. There are 16 residues in the CDR3. CDR3 protein: CASSKASGHREGEQYF. CDR3 DNA sequence: TGTGCCAGCAGCAAAGCCTCGGGGCACAGGGAAGGCGAGCAGTACTTC.